The clone carrying this TCR beta chain has only a few counts. Its antigen is still unknown. The germline V gene encodes CDR1 MNHEY and CDR2 SVGAGI. The length of the CDR3 is 14 residues. Trimming left V 7 bases short and J 3 bases short, with 13 bases between. The data belong to a study of identical twins. Addition of a universal primer site occurred through template switching, and cDNA carried unique molecular identifiers. TCRdb reanalysed the 5' RACE reads using MiXCR and keeps one entry per CDR3 protein. The data show a few hundred thousand distinct CDR3 sequences, around 9.7% seen once. Study-wide results and caveats: Models underestimated TCR alpha sharing (out-of-frame) in monozygotic twins.

Sequencing was done on a sample of naive T cells sorted from blood. The sequence came from a woman in her 50s in good health. The V call is TRBV6-5, the J call TRBJ2-1; D is undetermined. The CDR3 region has the DNA TGTGCCAGCATGGTAGGTCCCCTCTACAATGAGCAGTTCTTC. This codes for CASMVGPLYNEQFF.